This passage covers 21 T cell receptor beta chains from one sample sequenced in a study of cytomegalovirus exposure and HLA in healthy donors. PCR was performed using 60 Vbeta and 13 Jbeta primers. The assay was immunoSEQ multiplex PCR, and TCRdb's table has in-frame clones only and misses some. The sample records approximately 86,000 clones, more than 65% being singletons. The material sequenced was PBMCs. These receptor sequences come from a man in his 60s in good health and CMV-seronegative.

This clone has only one observation. The rearrangement links TRBV6-6 to TRBJ2-7; TRBD1 agrees at 9 bases. The J segment lost 4 bases and the V segment lost 0 bases, leaving 4 bases of the junction unmatched. Germline V gene lookup returns CDR1 MNHNY and CDR2 SVGAGI (reference sequence). The CDR3 runs 15 residues. The CDR3 DNA reads as TGTGCCAGCAGTTACTCGTGGGACAGGGTGTACGAGCAGTACTTC. Amino acids: CASSYSWDRVYEQYF.

The V and J genes are TRBV15 and TRBJ2-7; 8 bases map to TRBD2. This CDR3 contains 14 residues. The germline V gene has CDR1 LNHNV and CDR2 YYDKDF (reference sequence). The V gene end was trimmed by 5 bases and the J gene end by 3 bases; junction bases not matched to a gene: 6. Here the CDR3 DNA reads TGTGCCACCAGCGAAGGTAGCGGGATCTACGAGCAGTACTTC. Encoded protein: CATSEGSGIYEQYF. The complete variable domain, with remaining parts taken from reference TRBV15 and TRBJ2-7, reads DAMVIQNPRYQVTQFGKPVTLSCSQTLNHNVMYWYQQKSSQAPKLLFHYYDKDFNNEADTPDNFQSRRPNTSFCFLDIRSPGLGDTAMYLCATSEGSGIYEQYFGPGTRLTVT.

The chain has TRBV13 and TRBJ2-1, with 11 bases matching TRBD2. CDR1 and CDR2 (germline): PRHDT, FYEKMQ (reference sequence). The CDR3 spans 18 residues. The V gene end was trimmed by 4 bases and the J gene end by 3 bases; junction bases not matched to a gene: 11. The DNA for the CDR3 is TGTGCCAGCAGCTCGGGGACTAGCGGACCTTATGGCTACAATGAGCAGTTCTTC. This encodes CASSSGTSGPYGYNEQFF.

A few counts support this clone. J is TRBJ2-7 and V is TRBV6-1, with 12 bases lining up with TRBD2. With 7 bases clipped from V and 3 bases from J, the junction kept 4 bases outside the gene matches. This CDR3 region has 14 residues. Germline loops: CDR1 MNHNS, CDR2 SASEGT. The chain's CDR3 is CASTETSGSYEQYF. The CDR3, as DNA: TGTGCCAGCACGGAGACTAGCGGGAGCTACGAGCAGTACTTC.

The chain recombines TRBV7-2 with TRBJ2-7; 13 nucleotides agree with TRBD2. This CDR3 has 16 amino acids. V shed 5 bases and J 6 bases; nucleotides not matched to a gene: 10. Germline V gene sequence: CDR1 SGHTA, CDR2 FQGNSA. CDR3 loop: CASSPPAGTSGAEQYF. In DNA form, the CDR3 reads TGTGCCAGCAGCCCTCCCGCCGGGACTAGCGGGGCCGAGCAGTACTTC.

The genes are TRBV6-5 and TRBJ2-7; 11 nucleotides line up with TRBD2. Germline V lookup: CDR1 MNHEY, CDR2 SVGAGI. With 6 bases clipped from V and 9 bases from J, the junction kept 13 bases outside the gene matches. This CDR3 region has 15 residues. In DNA form, the CDR3 reads TGTGCCAGCAGCCCTAGTCTAGCGGGGGGTAGTGTGCAGTACTTC. It specifies CASSPSLAGGSVQYF.

About this clone itself: Germline is not matched at one junction end, which may reflect a read error. The genes are TRBV5-5 and TRBJ2-2, with D perhaps TRBD1 (5 bases). This CDR3 comprises 14 residues. Germline V gene data show CDR1 as SGHKS and CDR2 as YYEKEE (reference sequence). CDR3: CASRLGPYTGELFF. In DNA, the CDR3 is TGTGCCAGCAGGTTGGGGCCGTACACCGGGGAGCTGTTTTTT.

The CDR3 DNA reads TGTGCCATCAGTGAAGGGGGTGATGGCTACACCTTC. It codes for CAISEGGDGYTF. The V gene is TRBV10-3, the J gene TRBJ1-2; TRBD1 is a possible D gene (6 bases). The germline V gene encodes CDR1 ENHRY and CDR2 SYGVKD. The CDR3 is 12 amino acids. The V and J ends lost 3 bases and 6 bases respectively, with 8 bases between them.

The chain has TRBV2 and TRBJ2-5; the D is unclear. The CDR3 consists of 13 residues. Trimming pared 3 bases from V and 0 bases from J, leaving 5 bases between. Germline V gives CDR1 SNHLY, CDR2 FYNNEI. Written as DNA, the CDR3 is TGTGCCAGCAGTGATGACTACCAAGAGACCCAGTACTTC. Protein: CASSDDYQETQYF.

This rearrangement joins TRBV9 to TRBJ1-3; D uncertain. This CDR3 is built from 14 residues. V shed 0 bases and J shed 0 bases, with 4 bases lying between them. Looked up from germline, CDR1 is SGDLS and CDR2 is YYNGEE. CDR3 in DNA: TGTGCCAGCAGCGTAGGTAGCTCTGGAAACACCATATATTTT. Translating gives CASSVGSSGNTIYF. The entire variable domain, with the rest obtained from reference TRBV9 and TRBJ1-3, is as follows: DSGVTQTPKHLITATGQRVTLRCSPRSGDLSVYWYQQSLDQGLQFLIQYYNGEERAKGNILERFSAQQFPDLHSELNLSSLELGDSALYFCASSVGSSGNTIYFGEGSWLTVV.

This chain joins TRBV20-1 and TRBJ2-7, with D maybe TRBD1 (5 bases). Looked up from germline, CDR1 is DFQATT and CDR2 is SNEGSKA (reference sequence). The CDR3 has 11 residues. V dropped 1 base and J dropped 6 bases, with 7 bases sitting between them. The CDR3 is CSARGRVEQYF. The CDR3 nucleotides are TGCAGTGCTAGAGGCAGGGTCGAGCAGTACTTC.

Turning to this clone: Other nucleotide sequences from this sample produce the same CDR3. The chain recombines TRBV4-3 with TRBJ1-2; tentative D call: TRBD1 (5 bases). The CDR3 has 17 amino acids. V was shortened by 0 bases and J by 0 bases, with 14 bases between the two germline ends. Germline values: CDR1 LGHNA, CDR2 YSLEER. CDR3 amino acids: CASSQDLGGGTNYGYTF. CDR3 DNA sequence: TGCGCCAGCAGCCAAGATTTAGGCGGGGGTACTAACTATGGCTACACCTTC.

This clone was seen at least ten times. The chain carries TRBV30 and TRBJ2-3; tentatively, D is TRBD1 (5 bases). The V end lost 4 bases, the J end lost 3 bases, and 8 bases lay between the germline ends. The CDR3 runs 12 residues. Germline CDR1 GTSNPN, CDR2 SVGIG (reference sequence). CDR3 in amino acids: CAWTQGTDTQYF. In DNA form, the CDR3 reads TGTGCCTGGACCCAGGGAACAGATACGCAGTATTTT.

The rearrangement links TRBV7-2 to TRBJ2-3, with D tentatively TRBD2 (5 bases). The germline V gene encodes CDR1 SGHTA and CDR2 FQGNSA. The V and J ends lost 6 bases and 4 bases respectively, with 14 bases between them. The CDR3 consists of 14 residues. In DNA, the CDR3 is TGTGCCAGCAGTCTCACAAGCGGTTCAGATACGCAGTATTTT. Residues: CASSLTSGSDTQYF. Filled out from reference TRBV7-2 and TRBJ2-3, the complete variable domain reads GAGVSQSPSNKVTEKGKDVELRCDPISGHTALYWYRQSLGQGLEFLIYFQGNSAPDKSGLPSDRFSAERTGGSVSTLTIQRTQQEDSAVYLCASSLTSGSDTQYFGPGTRLTVL.

This clone has only a few counts. The V gene is TRBV29-1, the J gene TRBJ1-1; TRBD1 matches at 8 bases. Looked up from germline, CDR1 is SQVTM and CDR2 is ANQGSEA. The CDR3 runs 14 residues. V gave up 2 bases and J gave up 5 bases; unmatched junction bases: 7. CDR3 residues: CSVESGQGITEAFF. The CDR3 DNA sequence: TGCAGCGTTGAAAGCGGACAGGGCATAACTGAAGCTTTCTTT.

The rearrangement uses TRBV29-1 and TRBJ2-3, with 7 positions matching TRBD1. Germline V gives CDR1 SQVTM, CDR2 ANQGSEA. V gave up 1 base and J gave up 2 bases; unmatched junction bases: 6. This CDR3 has 15 residues. The CDR3 sequence: CSVEGPGQLTDTQYF. The CDR3, as DNA: TGCAGCGTTGAAGGCCCGGGACAGCTCACAGATACGCAGTATTTT.

This clone occurred a few times. V is TRBV5-4 and J is TRBJ2-7; 7 nucleotides match TRBD1. Trimming cost V 4 bases and J 2 bases; bases outside gene matches: 9. The V gene's germline CDR1 is SGHNT and CDR2 YYREEE (reference sequence). The CDR3 consists of 15 residues. The CDR3 is CASSLGTVETYEQYF. For the CDR3, the DNA is TGTGCCAGCAGCCTAGGGACAGTGGAAACCTACGAGCAGTACTTC.

V gene TRBV5-6 combines with J gene TRBJ1-1; D not certain. This CDR3 has 13 residues. V was clipped by 3 bases and J by 0 bases, with 6 bases between them. Germline values: CDR1 SGHDT, CDR2 YYEEEE. The CDR3, as DNA: TGTGCCAGCAGCTCGACATTGAACACTGAAGCTTTCTTT. It is translated as CASSSTLNTEAFF.

The V gene is TRBV18, the J gene TRBJ1-1; tentatively, D is TRBD1 (5 bases). The CDR3 covers 15 residues. Germline V gives CDR1 KGHSH, CDR2 LQKENI. V was shortened by 3 bases and J by 2 bases, with 13 bases between the two germline ends. The CDR3 protein is CASSPSGLLNTEAFF. CDR3 in DNA: TGTGCCAGCTCACCCTCGGGACTGCTCAACACTGAAGCTTTCTTT.

J is TRBJ2-7 and V is TRBV7-2; 11 positions agree with TRBD2. The CDR3 covers 16 residues. After removal of 7 bases from V and 0 bases from J, the junction contained 8 bases not matched to a gene. The germline V gene has CDR1 SGHTA and CDR2 FQGNSA. CDR3 loop: CASKTSGAPSSYEQYF. Written as DNA, the CDR3 is TGTGCCAGCAAGACTAGCGGGGCTCCGAGCTCCTACGAGCAGTACTTC.

V and J are TRBV18 and TRBJ2-1; weak D call: TRBD2 (6 bases). There are 15 residues in the CDR3. Germline CDR1 reads KGHSH; CDR2 reads LQKENI. Trimming left V 5 bases short and J 7 bases short, with 18 bases between. In DNA form, the CDR3 reads TGTGCCAGCTCATACGGGACTCTGGTAGGTAATGAGCAGTTCTTC. It translates to CASSYGTLVGNEQFF.